What follows are 18 T cell receptor beta chains derived from one specimen sequenced in a study of blood T cell repertoires in COVID-19. Generated by immunoSEQ multiplex PCR, the TCRdb table keeps only in-frame clones and is missing some. The sample lists about 480,000 clones, approximately 90% occurring once. The specimen sequenced was PBMCs or T cells enriched from blood (not recorded which). The receptors originated from a woman aged 35 to 49 who had recovered from COVID-19.

The chain employs TRBV11-2 and TRBJ2-7; a weak D match, TRBD1 (6 bases). Germline CDR1 is SGHAT and CDR2 is FQNNGV. V lost 2 bases, J lost 0 bases, and 14 bases lay in between. This CDR3 is 16 amino acids long. CDR3 residues: CASSLNAGTHSYEQYF. CDR3 in DNA: TGTGCCAGCAGCTTAAACGCCGGGACACACTCCTACGAGCAGTACTTC.

V is TRBV6-1 and J is TRBJ2-1; the match to TRBD2 covers 12 bases. V lost 4 bases to trimming and J lost 4 bases; unmatched junction nucleotides: 8. CDR1 is MNHNS, CDR2 SASEGT, per germline. CDR3 length equals 17 residues. This chain's CDR3 is CASSASSLAGGYNEQFF. DNA of the CDR3: TGTGCCAGCAGTGCTAGTTCCCTAGCGGGAGGGTACAATGAGCAGTTCTTC.

As to this clone: No DNA is shown, since the ends of the CDR3 on it are uncertain; the CDR3 is the one TCRdb lists. This chain uses TRBV7-9 with TRBJ1-2; TRBD1 reflects the table's D call only, with no check against the DNA. CDR1 is SEHNR and CDR2 is FQNEAQ in the germline V gene (reference sequence). The CDR3 totals 12 residues, both ends included. The CDR3 spells CASSILDTGYTF.

This chain joins TRBV7-9 and TRBJ1-4; tentatively, D is TRBD1 (6 bases). The CDR3 covers 15 residues. CDR1 SEHNR and CDR2 FQNEAQ come from the germline V gene (reference sequence). V lost 2 bases to trimming and J lost 6 bases, with 13 bases between them. In DNA form, the CDR3 reads TGTGCCAGCAGCTTATACAGGGTGGGAGATGAAAAACTGTTTTTT. Translation: CASSLYRVGDEKLFF. Together with reference TRBV7-9 and TRBJ1-4, the CDR3 gives the full variable domain: DTGVSQNPRHKITKRGQNVTFRCDPISEHNRLYWYRQTLGQGPEFLTYFQNEAQLEKSRLLSDRFSAERPKGSFSTLEIQRTEQGDSAMYLCASSLYRVGDEKLFFGSGTQLSVL.

The J gene is TRBJ2-1, the V gene TRBV30; tentative D call: TRBD2 (6 bases). Looked up from germline, CDR1 is GTSNPN and CDR2 is SVGIG (reference sequence). The CDR3 sequence is 15 residues long. V was cut by 5 bases and J by 4 bases, with 18 bases left in between. This chain's CDR3 is CAWSGWVAEYNEQFF. The CDR3 coding sequence is TGTGCCTGGTCGGGGTGGGTAGCGGAGTACAATGAGCAGTTCTTC.

The chain couples TRBV27 to TRBJ2-1, with 7 bases aligning to TRBD1. This CDR3 has 15 residues. CDR1 and CDR2 from the germline V gene are MNHEY and SMNVEV (reference sequence). V dropped 6 bases and J dropped 2; count of bases not matched to a gene: 7. Here the CDR3 reads CASSPDRRTYNEQFF. The CDR3 region has the DNA TGTGCCAGCAGCCCGGACAGGCGCACCTACAATGAGCAGTTCTTC.

The chain combines TRBV11-3 with TRBJ2-7, with 7 nucleotides matching TRBD2. CDR1 is SGHNT and CDR2 is YENEEA in the germline V gene. J lost 3 bases, V lost 2 bases, and 4 bases had no gene match. The CDR3 sequence is 14 residues long. CDR3 protein: CASSLSSGSYEQYF. As DNA, the CDR3 is TGTGCCAGCAGCTTATCTAGCGGAAGCTACGAGCAGTACTTC.

The chain recombines TRBV18 with TRBJ2-1, with TRBD2 matching 10 bases. Germline CDR1 is KGHSH and CDR2 is LQKENI. The V gene end was trimmed by 0 bases and the J gene end by 6 bases; junction bases not matched to a gene: 5. The CDR3 length is 16 residues. The CDR3 DNA is TGTGCCAGCTCACCACCCGGAGCGGGAGGGGGCAATGAGCAGTTCTTC. Translated, it gives CASSPPGAGGGNEQFF.

This clone has ten or more counts. The rearrangement links TRBV7-9 to TRBJ2-7, with 11 bases that match TRBD2. Germline CDR1 and CDR2: SEHNR and FQNEAQ (reference sequence). This CDR3 is 15 amino acids long. V lost 5 bases, J lost 6 bases, and 9 bases stayed unmatched. The chain's CDR3 is CASSLISGTSGEQYF. CDR3 nucleotides: TGTGCCAGCAGCCTTATATCCGGGACTAGCGGCGAGCAGTACTTC.

This chain links TRBV4-1 with TRBJ1-4; no firm D call. The V end was cut by 4 bases, the J end by 4 bases, with 16 bases between. Germline-derived CDR1 and CDR2 are MGHRA and YSYEKL. CDR3 length equals 16 residues. As DNA, the CDR3 is TGCGCCAGCAGCCGCAGTGGTACCATTCTTAATGAAAAACTGTTTTTT. Amino acid sequence: CASSRSGTILNEKLFF.

This clone was recorded once. The gene calls are TRBV2 and TRBJ2-2; 12 bases match TRBD2. The CDR3 extends over 16 amino acids. Trimming removed 6 bases from V and 1 base from J; junction bases left unmatched: 3. Germline CDR1 and CDR2: SNHLY and FYNNEI. In DNA, the CDR3 is TGTGCCAGCAGCCTGGGACTAGCGGGGAACACCGGGGAGCTGTTTTTT. Translated, it gives CASSLGLAGNTGELFF. Full variable domain (missing parts from reference TRBV2 and TRBJ2-2): EPEVTQTPSHQVTQMGQEVILRCVPISNHLYFYWYRQILGQKVEFLVSFYNNEISEKSEIFDDQFSVERPDGSNFTLKIRSTKLEDSAMYFCASSLGLAGNTGELFFGEGSRLTVL.

V gene TRBV2 combines with J gene TRBJ2-1; 9 nucleotides match TRBD2. CDR3 length equals 15 residues. The germline V gene encodes CDR1 SNHLY and CDR2 FYNNEI. Trimming cost V 3 bases and J 0 bases; bases outside gene matches: 0. The CDR3 is CASSDSGSSYNEQFF. The CDR3 DNA reads as TGTGCCAGCAGTGATAGCGGGAGCTCCTACAATGAGCAGTTCTTC. Using reference TRBV2 and TRBJ2-1 for the parts outside the CDR3, the full variable domain is EPEVTQTPSHQVTQMGQEVILRCVPISNHLYFYWYRQILGQKVEFLVSFYNNEISEKSEIFDDQFSVERPDGSNFTLKIRSTKLEDSAMYFCASSDSGSSYNEQFFGPGTRLTVL.

The chain uses TRBV10-3 and TRBJ1-1, with 8 bases identical to TRBD1. J lost 4 bases, V lost 2 bases, and 9 bases had no gene match. From germline, CDR1 is ENHRY and CDR2 SYGVKD. The CDR3 loop spans 16 amino acids. CDR3 nucleotide sequence: TGTGCCATCAGTGAGGGACAGGGAGGGCCGGGCACTGAAGCTTTCTTT. It codes for CAISEGQGGPGTEAFF.

The V gene is TRBV27, the J gene TRBJ2-7; D perhaps matches TRBD2 (7 bases). Trimming took off 6 bases at V and 2 bases at J, with 20 bases between the two ends. The CDR3 extends over 16 amino acids. The germline V gene has CDR1 MNHEY and CDR2 SMNVEV (reference sequence). The CDR3 DNA reads TGTGCCAGCAGCCCCCGGGGAGGGGGAGGCCCCTACGAGCAGTACTTC. It encodes CASSPRGGGGPYEQYF.

The rearrangement uses TRBV4-2 and TRBJ2-7; TRBD1 agrees at 9 bases. The CDR3 contains 14 residues. V was clipped by 0 bases and J by 5 bases; unmatched bases: 2. In germline, CDR1 is LGHNA, CDR2 YNFKEQ. The DNA of the CDR3 is TGTGCCAGCAGCCAAGAGTGGGACAGGGACGAGCAGTACTTC. The encoded protein is CASSQEWDRDEQYF.

The chain carries TRBV11-3 and TRBJ1-5; D gene uncertain. Trimming removed 5 bases from V and 6 bases from J, with 8 bases in between. This CDR3 has 12 residues. Germline V lookup: CDR1 SGHNT, CDR2 YENEEA. The CDR3 DNA is TGTGCCAGCAGCCAAGGGAGTCAGCCCCAGCATTTT. Its protein is CASSQGSQPQHF. Full variable domain (outside the CDR3, taken from reference TRBV11-3 and TRBJ1-5): EAGVVQSPRYKIIEKKQPVAFWCNPISGHNTLYWYLQNLGQGPELLIRYENEEAVDDSQLPKDRFSAERLKGVDSTLKIQPAELGDSAVYLCASSQGSQPQHFGDGTRLSIL.

The chain is built from TRBV4-3 and TRBJ2-5, with 8 bases matching TRBD1. Per germline, CDR1 LGHNA and CDR2 YSLEER. V shed 4 bases, J shed 3 bases, and the junction held 1 base outside the gene matches. The CDR3 runs 13 residues. The CDR3 coding sequence is TGCGCCAGCAGCCCGACAGGGGAAGAGACCCAGTACTTC. Residues: CASSPTGEETQYF.

The rearrangement joins TRBV19 to TRBJ1-2; 9 bases fit TRBD1. CDR1 and CDR2 from the germline V gene are LNHDA and SQIVND (reference sequence). V dropped 6 bases and J dropped 6; count of bases not matched to a gene: 5. The CDR3 runs to 13 residues. The CDR3 nucleotides are TGTGCCAGTAGCCGGACAGGGGATCATGGCTACACCTTC. Amino acid sequence: CASSRTGDHGYTF.